These 5 T cell receptor beta chains originate from one sample sequenced in a study of cytomegalovirus exposure and HLA in healthy donors (dated by TCRdb to 2016 to 2017). Libraries were constructed by the immunoSEQ multiplex PCR assay. The multiplex PCR relied on a mix of 60 forward primers for TCR Vbeta segments and 13 reverse primers for TCR Jbeta segments. TCRdb retrieved this table from immuneACCESS and kept in-frame rearrangements only. Not all clones are present; in checked studies, unresolved V genes account for under half, and no reason is known for the remainder. This sample gives 150,000 to 200,000 clones in total; roughly 82% of them show up just once. The top ten clones comprise roughly 1.6% of the sample. The sample was PBMCs. These receptors were obtained from a girl aged 5-17 years in good health and CMV-seropositive.

This clone was recorded once. This rearrangement joins TRBV5-8 to TRBJ2-3; possibly TRBD2 for D (6 bases). V lost 4 bases and J lost 0, with 18 bases in between. CDR3 length: 17 amino acids. Germline lookup yields CDR1 SGHTS and CDR2 YDEGEE. The CDR3 DNA follows: TGTGCCAGCAGCCCTTTTGGTCGGGGAGGTAGCACAGATACGCAGTATTTT. This translates into CASSPFGRGGSTDTQYF.

The chain carries TRBV29-1 and TRBJ2-6; unclear D gene. The germline gives CDR1 SQVTM, CDR2 ANQGSEA. V lost 0 bases to trimming and J lost 3 bases, with 6 bases between them. This CDR3 has 14 residues. This chain's CDR3 is CSVEDPLGANVLTF. For the CDR3, the DNA is TGCAGCGTTGAAGATCCCCTTGGGGCCAACGTCCTGACTTTC. Complete variable domain (other parts from reference TRBV29-1 and TRBJ2-6): SAVISQKPSRDICQRGTSLTIQCQVDSQVTMMFWYRQQPGQSLTLIATANQGSEATYESGFVIDKFPISRPNLTFSTLTVSNMSPEDSSIYLCSVEDPLGANVLTFGAGSRLTVL.

J is TRBJ1-5 and V is TRBV28; no clear D. V lost 3 bases and J 4 bases, leaving 10 bases between the germline ends. Per the germline V gene, CDR1 is MDHEN and CDR2 is SYDVKM. This CDR3 is 14 amino acids long. CDR3 protein: CASSLMSGNQPQHF. CDR3 in DNA: TGTGCCAGCAGTTTGATGTCGGGGAATCAGCCCCAGCATTTT.

This chain joins TRBV2 and TRBJ1-5; D possibly corresponds to TRBD1 (6 bases). Germline assignment: CDR1 SNHLY and CDR2 FYNNEI. The length of the CDR3 is 13 residues. V was pared by 5 bases and J by 7 bases, with 12 bases between. The CDR3: CASSQGIWQPQHF. The CDR3 nucleotides read TGTGCCAGCAGTCAGGGGATTTGGCAGCCCCAGCATTTT.

This chain joins TRBV6-5 and TRBJ2-7, with TRBD1 matching 9 bases. V dropped 10 bases and J dropped 7; count of bases not matched to a gene: 8. CDR3 length: 12 residues. CDR1 is MNHEY and CDR2 is SVGAGI in the germline V gene. CDR3 bases: TGTGCCACCGGGGACAGGGCCTGGGAGCAGTACTTC. It encodes CATGDRAWEQYF.